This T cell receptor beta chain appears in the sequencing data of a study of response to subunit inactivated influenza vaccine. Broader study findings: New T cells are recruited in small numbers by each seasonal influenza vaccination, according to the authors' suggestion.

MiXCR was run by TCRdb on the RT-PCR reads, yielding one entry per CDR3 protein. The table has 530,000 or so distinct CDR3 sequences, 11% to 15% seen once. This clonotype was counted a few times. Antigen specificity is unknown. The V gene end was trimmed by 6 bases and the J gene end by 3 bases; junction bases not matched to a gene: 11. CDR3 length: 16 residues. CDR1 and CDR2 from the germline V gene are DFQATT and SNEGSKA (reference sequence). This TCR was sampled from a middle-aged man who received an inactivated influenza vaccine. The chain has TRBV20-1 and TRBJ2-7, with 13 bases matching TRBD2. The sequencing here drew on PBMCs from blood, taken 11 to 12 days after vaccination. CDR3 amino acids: CSAGILTSGGGYEQYF. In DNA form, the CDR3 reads TGCAGTGCCGGGATACTCACTAGCGGGGGGGGCTACGAGCAGTACTTC.